This T cell receptor (beta chain) was recorded in a study of cytotoxic CD8 clonotypes in ibrutinib-treated CLL. Around 2.2 micrograms of genomic DNA came from cryopreserved PBMCs for TCR beta libraries. In regard to this clone: Its antigen is currently unknown.

Depth targeted 1 in 200,000 to 1 in 1 million T cells, averaging roughly 9.7x coverage per clonotype. Produced via immunoSEQ multiplex PCR; TCRdb's table is partial and in-frame only. This sample yields around 150,000 clones, of which more than 75% are seen a single time; roughly 2% belongs to the top ten. Overall study results and limits: Sampling times (in sustained-remission versus progressing patients) were not the same. Baseline levels of clonality went above those of age-matched healthy donors and moved with circulating CD8+ T-cell counts.

CDR3 length: 14 amino acids. Germline values: CDR1 SGDLS, CDR2 YYNGEE. V was trimmed by 4 bases and J by 0 bases, leaving 10 bases between them. Source: PBMCs, taken after 12 months of ibrutinib treatment. This receptor was obtained from a human donor with chronic lymphocytic leukemia. The chain recombines TRBV9 with TRBJ1-1; D is unresolved. The CDR3, as DNA: TGTGCCAGCAGCCCTGACCCTATGAACACTGAAGCTTTCTTT. It encodes CASSPDPMNTEAFF.